The clone carrying this T cell receptor (beta chain) was seen a handful of times. Antigen: not known. This sample is drawn from a study of beta chain features in type 1 diabetes. For the study at large: The examined sorted cells totaled about 98 million across samples. General study points: Type 1 diabetes patients had moderately but significantly shorter TCRB CDR3s in all four CD4+ subsets. Whatever favoring of shorter templates PCR might show would apply equally to patients and controls.

Sequencing targeted expressed TCRB transcripts, as all isolated RNA had been reverse transcribed. Sequencing was performed with immunoSEQ multiplex PCR; in TCRdb, only in-frame clones are kept and a portion is missing. The sample lists over 700,000 clones, about a sixth occurring once. The germline gives CDR1 SQVTM, CDR2 ANQGSEA. This CDR3 contains 12 residues. V lost 6 bases to trimming and J lost 0 bases, with 8 bases between them. The genes are TRBV29-1 and TRBJ1-1; TRBD1 might be the D (6 bases). This clonotype originated in a woman aged 18-29 years in good health. Material for sequencing was naive CD4+ T cells from blood. Here the CDR3 DNA reads TGCAGCGTCAACAGGGTGAACACTGAAGCTTTCTTT. This encodes CSVNRVNTEAFF.